A selection of T cell receptor beta chains follows, all from one sample in a study of blood T cell repertoires in COVID-19. TCRdb keeps only in-frame clones here, not all; method: immunoSEQ multiplex PCR. The data show 200,000 to 300,000 clones, 60% to 75% seen once. Input material: peripheral blood. These receptor sequences come from an elderly woman with acute or convalescent COVID-19. Each CDR3 is given with its conserved first and last residue. Each record gives: J gene, V gene, D gene, clone size, CDR3 DNA, CDR3 protein. D genes are given only for firm matches. Not every row has a clone size; where given, it reads once, few, many or a size class.

j_call: TRBJ2-4
v_call: TRBV10-3
d_call: .
clone_size: .
cdr3_nt: TGTGCCATCAGTGCCGGGGGACCATCGGGAAACATTCAGTACTTC
cdr3_aa: CAISAGGPSGNIQYF

j_call: TRBJ1-2
v_call: TRBV7-9
d_call: TRBD1
clone_size: .
cdr3_nt: TGTGCCAGCAGCAGGGACAGGGGTGGCTACACCTTC
cdr3_aa: CASSRDRGGYTF

j_call: TRBJ1-6
v_call: TRBV6-5
d_call: .
clone_size: .
cdr3_nt: TGTGCCAGCAAATCGGACAGCCTTAATTCACCCCTCCACTTT
cdr3_aa: CASKSDSLNSPLHF

j_call: TRBJ2-3
v_call: TRBV6-5
d_call: .
clone_size: .
cdr3_nt: TGTGCCAGCAGTTTTCAGGGCCGATCAGATACGCAGTATTTT
cdr3_aa: CASSFQGRSDTQYF

j_call: TRBJ2-7
v_call: TRBV20-1
d_call: TRBD1
clone_size: .
cdr3_nt: TGCAGTGCTAGTCCCGGACAGGGTTCCTACGAGCAGTACTTC
cdr3_aa: CSASPGQGSYEQYF

j_call: TRBJ2-3
v_call: TRBV5-5
d_call: .
clone_size: .
cdr3_nt: TGTGCCAGCAGCTTTTCCTGGACACTCACAGATACGCAGTATTTT
cdr3_aa: CASSFSWTLTDTQYF

j_call: TRBJ2-5
v_call: TRBV7-9
d_call: .
clone_size: .
cdr3_nt: TGTGCCAGCAGCTTAGAAGGACTTTTAGTACCGGAGACCCAGTACTTC
cdr3_aa: CASSLEGLLVPETQYF

j_call: TRBJ2-1
v_call: TRBV24-1
d_call: TRBD2
clone_size: .
cdr3_nt: TGTGCCACCCAGGACGGAGGGGGCGGGGGGGCATATGAGCAGTTCTTC
cdr3_aa: CATQDGGGGGAYEQFF

j_call: TRBJ2-7
v_call: TRBV5-1
d_call: .
clone_size: few
cdr3_nt: TGCGCCAGCAGCTTAGGGAGAGGGGGTACCTACGAGCAGTACTTC
cdr3_aa: CASSLGRGGTYEQYF

j_call: TRBJ1-1
v_call: TRBV6-5
d_call: TRBD1
clone_size: .
cdr3_nt: TGTGCCAGCAGTTACGTGGGACAGGGTTTTGAAGCTTTCTTT
cdr3_aa: CASSYVGQGFEAFF

j_call: TRBJ1-2
v_call: TRBV11-2
d_call: .
clone_size: .
cdr3_nt: TGTGCCAGCAGCTACCGAAGGGACACTGGCTACACCTTC
cdr3_aa: CASSYRRDTGYTF

j_call: TRBJ2-2
v_call: TRBV2
d_call: TRBD1
clone_size: .
cdr3_nt: TGTGCCAGCAGACGGGACAGGCTGAACACCGGGGAGCTGTTTTTT
cdr3_aa: CASRRDRLNTGELFF

j_call: TRBJ2-7
v_call: TRBV5-4
d_call: TRBD1
clone_size: few
cdr3_nt: TGTGCCAGCAGCTGGGGGACAGGAGACTACGAGCAGTACTTC
cdr3_aa: CASSWGTGDYEQYF

j_call: TRBJ1-1
v_call: TRBV2
d_call: .
clone_size: .
cdr3_nt: TGTGCCAGCAGTCAGGCCCCGAACACTGAAGCTTTCTTT
cdr3_aa: CASSQAPNTEAFF

j_call: TRBJ1-1
v_call: TRBV18
d_call: .
clone_size: .
cdr3_nt: TGTGCCAGCTCACCCGAGCCGGACACTGAAGCTTTCTTT
cdr3_aa: CASSPEPDTEAFF

j_call: TRBJ1-6
v_call: TRBV5-4
d_call: .
clone_size: .
cdr3_nt: TGTGCCAGCAGCTTCGCAGGGGAGTATAATTCACCCCTCCACTTT
cdr3_aa: CASSFAGEYNSPLHF

j_call: TRBJ2-7
v_call: TRBV7-8
d_call: .
clone_size: .
cdr3_nt: TGTGCCAGCAGCTTGGCGGGGGCAGGGCCCTACGAGCAGTACTTC
cdr3_aa: CASSLAGAGPYEQYF

j_call: TRBJ2-7
v_call: TRBV5-1
d_call: .
clone_size: .
cdr3_nt: TGCGCCAGCAGCCTGGCTCGACTCTCCTACGAGCAGTACTTC
cdr3_aa: CASSLARLSYEQYF

j_call: TRBJ1-2
v_call: TRBV2
d_call: TRBD1
clone_size: .
cdr3_nt: TGTGCCAGCAGCCTTAGGCACACAGGGGGCGATATTGGCTACACCTTC
cdr3_aa: CASSLRHTGGDIGYTF

j_call: TRBJ1-1
v_call: TRBV3-1/TRBV3-2
d_call: .
clone_size: once
cdr3_nt: TGTGCCAGCAGCCAAGCCCGGTTGGGCGCTTTCTTT
cdr3_aa: CASSQARLGAFF